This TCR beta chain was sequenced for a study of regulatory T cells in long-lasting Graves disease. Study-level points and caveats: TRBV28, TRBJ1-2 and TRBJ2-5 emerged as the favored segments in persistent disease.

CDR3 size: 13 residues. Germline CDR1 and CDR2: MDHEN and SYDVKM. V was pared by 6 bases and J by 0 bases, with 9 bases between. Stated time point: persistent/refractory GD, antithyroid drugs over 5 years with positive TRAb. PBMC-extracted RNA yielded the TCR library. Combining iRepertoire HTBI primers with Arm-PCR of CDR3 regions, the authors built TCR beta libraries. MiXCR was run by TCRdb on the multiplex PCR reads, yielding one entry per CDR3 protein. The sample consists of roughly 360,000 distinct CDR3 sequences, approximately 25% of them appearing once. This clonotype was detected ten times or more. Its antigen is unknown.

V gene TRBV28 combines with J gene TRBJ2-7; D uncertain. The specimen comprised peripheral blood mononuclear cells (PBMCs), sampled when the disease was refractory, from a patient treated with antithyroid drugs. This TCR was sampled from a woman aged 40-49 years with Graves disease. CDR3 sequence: CASSPAFSYEQYF. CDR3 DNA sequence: TGTGCCAGCAGCCCTGCGTTCTCCTACGAGCAGTACTTC.